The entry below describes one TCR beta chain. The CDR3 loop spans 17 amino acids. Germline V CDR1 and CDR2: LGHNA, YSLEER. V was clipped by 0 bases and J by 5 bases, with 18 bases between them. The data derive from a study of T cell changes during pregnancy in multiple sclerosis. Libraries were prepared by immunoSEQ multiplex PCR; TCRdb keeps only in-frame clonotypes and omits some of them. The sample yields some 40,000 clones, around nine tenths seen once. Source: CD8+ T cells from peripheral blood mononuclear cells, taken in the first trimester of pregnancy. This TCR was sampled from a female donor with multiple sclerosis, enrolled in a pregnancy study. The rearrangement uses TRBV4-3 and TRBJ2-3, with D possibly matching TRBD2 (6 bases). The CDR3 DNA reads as TGCGCCAGCAGCCAAGATCCGGGACTCCCCGGGGGAGATACGCAGTATTTT. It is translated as CASSQDPGLPGGDTQYF.